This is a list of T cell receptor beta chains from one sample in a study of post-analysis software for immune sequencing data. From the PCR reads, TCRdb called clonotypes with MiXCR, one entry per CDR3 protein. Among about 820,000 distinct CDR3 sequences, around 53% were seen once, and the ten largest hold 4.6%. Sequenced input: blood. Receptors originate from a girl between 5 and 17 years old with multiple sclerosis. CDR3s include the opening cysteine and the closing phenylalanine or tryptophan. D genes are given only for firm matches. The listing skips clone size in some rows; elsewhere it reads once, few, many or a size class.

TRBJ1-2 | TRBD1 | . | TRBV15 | CATSPRLTTGANYGYTF | TGTGCCACCAGCCCGAGGTTGACGACAGGGGCTAACTATGGCTACACCTTC
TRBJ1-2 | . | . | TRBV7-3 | CASSLSREYGYTF | TGTGCCAGCAGCTTAAGTAGGGAATATGGCTACACCTTC
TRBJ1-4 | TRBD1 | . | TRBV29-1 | CSAQTGDFEKLFF | TGCAGCGCACAGACAGGGGATTTTGAAAAACTGTTTTTT
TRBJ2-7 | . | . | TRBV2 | CASRTGTHQTYEQYF | TGTGCCAGCAGGACTGGGACACACCAGACCTACGAGCAGTACTTC
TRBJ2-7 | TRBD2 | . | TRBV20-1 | CSARDVVAGGSYEQYF | TGCAGTGCTAGAGACGTAGTAGCGGGAGGCAGCTACGAGCAGTACTTC
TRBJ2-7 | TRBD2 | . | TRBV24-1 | CATSDPLLAGGPHEQYF | TGTGCCACCAGTGATCCCCTCTTAGCGGGAGGGCCTCACGAGCAGTACTTC
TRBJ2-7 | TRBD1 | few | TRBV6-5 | CASVGRGLSYEQYF | TGTGCCAGCGTGGGCAGGGGGCTCTCCTACGAGCAGTACTTC
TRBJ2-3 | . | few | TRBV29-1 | CSVLVTDTQYF | TGCAGCGTTCTGGTAACAGATACGCAGTATTTT
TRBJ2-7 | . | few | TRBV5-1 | CASSLASSQPAYEQYF | TGCGCCAGCAGCTTGGCCTCGTCACAACCAGCGTACGAGCAGTACTTC
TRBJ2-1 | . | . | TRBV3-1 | CASSQVGVAALRNEQFF | TGTGCCAGCAGCCAAGTCGGGGTGGCGGCCCTACGGAATGAGCAGTTCTTC
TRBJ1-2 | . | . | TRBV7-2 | CASSRFDSYGYTF | TGTGCCAGCAGCCGATTCGACAGCTATGGCTACACCTTC
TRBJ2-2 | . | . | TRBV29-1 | CSVVWGDTGELFF | TGCAGCGTTGTGTGGGGGGACACCGGGGAGCTGTTTTTT
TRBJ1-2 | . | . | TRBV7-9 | CASSLGGPRYGYTF | TGTGCCAGCAGCTTAGGGGGGCCCAGATATGGCTACACCTTC
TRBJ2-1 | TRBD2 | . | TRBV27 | CASSLRLADVYNEQFF | TGTGCCAGCAGCTTGAGACTAGCGGATGTCTACAATGAGCAGTTCTTC
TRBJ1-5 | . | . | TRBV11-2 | CASSFQGQQPQHF | TGTGCCAGCAGCTTCCAGGGACAACAGCCCCAGCATTTT
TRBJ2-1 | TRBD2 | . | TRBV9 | CASTPGWRGGLQGEQFF | TGTGCCAGCACTCCTGGGTGGCGGGGGGGCCTCCAGGGTGAGCAGTTCTTC
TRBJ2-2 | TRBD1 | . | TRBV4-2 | CASSLGQGMPSGELFF | TGTGCCAGCAGCCTGGGACAGGGGATGCCCAGCGGGGAGCTGTTTTTT
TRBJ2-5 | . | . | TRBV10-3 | CAIKTEVGETQYF | TGTGCCATCAAGACGGAGGTAGGAGAGACCCAGTACTTC
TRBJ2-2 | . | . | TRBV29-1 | CSVGRPYTGELFF | TGCAGCGTTGGCAGGCCGTACACCGGGGAGCTGTTTTTT
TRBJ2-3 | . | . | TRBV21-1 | CASSKKADRASTDTQYF | TGTGCCAGCAGCAAAAAGGCGGACAGGGCCAGCACAGATACGCAGTATTTT
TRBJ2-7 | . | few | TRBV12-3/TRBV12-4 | CASSLTTTPYEQYF | TGTGCCAGCAGTTTAACTACGACGCCTTACGAGCAGTACTTC
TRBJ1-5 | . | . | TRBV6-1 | CASRSLVRDTGVDSNQPQHF | TGTGCCAGCAGGTCCCTGGTGCGGGACACAGGAGTTGATAGCAATCAGCCCCAGCATTTT
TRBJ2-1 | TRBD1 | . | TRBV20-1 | CSASDRSTYNEQFF | TGCAGTGCTTCGGACAGGTCGACTTACAATGAGCAGTTCTTC
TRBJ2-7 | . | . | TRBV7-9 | CASSTTGEQYF | TGTGCCAGCAGCACCACGGGAGAGCAGTACTTC
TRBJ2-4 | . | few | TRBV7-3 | CASAFPGTREAKNIQYF | TGTGCCAGCGCCTTTCCTGGGACCCGGGAAGCCAAAAACATTCAGTACTTC
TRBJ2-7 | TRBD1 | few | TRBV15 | CATSRDQRQGAGEQYF | TGTGCCACCAGCAGAGACCAAAGACAGGGGGCGGGCGAGCAGTACTTC
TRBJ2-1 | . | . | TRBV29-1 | CSVETGRTDEQFF | TGCAGCGTTGAAACAGGCAGGACCGATGAGCAGTTCTTC
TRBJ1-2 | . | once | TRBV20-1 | CSAREGRFGYTF | TGCAGTGCTAGAGAAGGGAGATTCGGCTACACCTTC
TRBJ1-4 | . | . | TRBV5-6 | CASSKQGVEEKLFF | TGTGCCAGCAGCAAACAGGGAGTGGAAGAAAAACTGTTTTTT
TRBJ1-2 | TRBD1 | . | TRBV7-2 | CACRGDTTGYTF | TGTGCCTGCAGGGGGGACACTACTGGCTACACCTTC
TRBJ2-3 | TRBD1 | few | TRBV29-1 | CSVSRGLTDTQYF | TGCAGCGTCTCCAGGGGGTTGACAGATACGCAGTATTTT
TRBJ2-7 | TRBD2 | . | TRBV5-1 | CASRGGQGLWNEQYF | TGCGCCAGCAGGGGAGGGCAGGGCCTCTGGAACGAGCAGTACTTC
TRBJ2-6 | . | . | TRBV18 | CASSLTTGSRGANVLTF | TGTGCCAGCTCACTCACAACCGGGAGCCGTGGGGCCAACGTCCTGACTTTC
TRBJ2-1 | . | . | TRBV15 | CATSRDLSISNEQFF | TGTGCCACCAGCAGAGATCTTAGTATTTCCAATGAGCAGTTCTTC
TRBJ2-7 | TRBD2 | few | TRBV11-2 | CASSFGGGPPLEQYF | TGTGCCAGCAGCTTTGGCGGGGGACCTCCCCTCGAGCAGTACTTC
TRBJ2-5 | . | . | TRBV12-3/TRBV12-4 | CASSPAPGHLQETQYF | TGTGCCAGCAGTCCGGCTCCGGGACACCTACAAGAGACCCAGTACTTC
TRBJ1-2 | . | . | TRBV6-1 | CASSEEWISYGYTF | TGTGCCAGCAGTGAAGAATGGATATCCTATGGCTACACCTTC
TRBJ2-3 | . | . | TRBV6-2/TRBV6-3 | CACSQERDTQYF | TGTGCCTGCAGCCAGGAGAGAGATACGCAGTATTTT
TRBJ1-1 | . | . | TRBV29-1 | CSVADNTEAFF | TGCAGCGTTGCAGATAACACTGAAGCTTTCTTT
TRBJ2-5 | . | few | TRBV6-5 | CASSYPSLGARETQYF | TGTGCCAGCAGTTACCCGTCGTTGGGGGCGCGAGAGACCCAGTACTTC
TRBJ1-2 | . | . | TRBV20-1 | CSAALGVGLGYTF | TGCAGTGCTGCTTTGGGGGTAGGGCTTGGCTACACCTTC
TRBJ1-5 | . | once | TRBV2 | CASSEPSVGSSDQPQHF | TGTGCCAGCAGTGAGCCGTCAGTTGGTTCCTCAGATCAGCCCCAGCATTTT
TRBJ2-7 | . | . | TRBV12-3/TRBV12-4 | CASSLLRGSYEQYF | TGTGCCAGCAGTTTACTTCGGGGTTCCTACGAGCAGTACTTC
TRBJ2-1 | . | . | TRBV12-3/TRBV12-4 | CASSSRADEQFF | TGTGCCAGCAGTTCCAGGGCCGATGAGCAGTTCTTC
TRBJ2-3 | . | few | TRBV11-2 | CASSPRQATPGVTQYF | TGTGCCAGCAGCCCCAGACAGGCGACGCCGGGGGTGACGCAGTATTTT
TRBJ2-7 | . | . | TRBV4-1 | CASSQLHAGSYEQYF | TGCGCCAGCAGCCAGCTGCACGCAGGGAGCTACGAGCAGTACTTC
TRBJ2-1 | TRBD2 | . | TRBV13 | CASSPSPGLVTEVKDNEQFF | TGTGCCAGCAGCCCGAGTCCGGGACTAGTAACCGAAGTGAAAGACAATGAGCAGTTCTTC
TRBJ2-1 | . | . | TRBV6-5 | CASSYGLPNQYNEQFF | TGTGCCAGCAGTTACGGCCTACCCAACCAATACAATGAGCAGTTCTTC
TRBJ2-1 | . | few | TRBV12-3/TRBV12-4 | CASSFRGGGPHNEQFF | TGTGCCAGCAGTTTCCGCGGAGGCGGTCCCCACAATGAGCAGTTCTTC
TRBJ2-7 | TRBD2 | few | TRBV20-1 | CSARDPPLSGRSGEQYF | TGCAGTGCTAGAGATCCGCCTCTTAGCGGGAGAAGCGGCGAGCAGTACTTC